The T cell receptor beta chain described here comes from a study of breast tumors, draining lymph nodes, adjacent tissues. In TCRdb, the multiplex PCR reads were re-called with MiXCR into one record per CDR3 protein. The repertoire consists of about 270,000 distinct CDR3 sequences, with over 25% occurring once and the leading ten covering about 1%. This CDR3 has 17 residues. Trimming cost V 0 bases and J 1 base; bases outside gene matches: 5. Germline V gene data show CDR1 as SGHRS and CDR2 as YFSETQ. This clonotype appeared many times. Its specificity is not known. Axillary draining lymph nodes of breast cancer patients supplied the node samples. Study-wide results and limits: Compared with basal-like, luminal-like tumors shared significantly more repertoire with nontumor tissue. The lymph node origin of tumor T cells was framed as consistent with a hypothesis, not demonstrated. Most tumor T cells seemingly derive from lymph node, then expand in tumor.

Sequenced sample: axillary lymph node tissue. This TCR derives from a female donor with breast cancer. Some clones in this sample may be carry-over from other donors' samples. V is TRBV5-1 and J is TRBJ1-2; 11 bases are shared with TRBD1. Here the CDR3 DNA reads TGCGCCAGCAGCTTGGGGGACAGGGGGATTCTTAACTATGGCTACACCTTC. Its translation is CASSLGDRGILNYGYTF.